These 8 T cell receptor beta chains originate from one sample sequenced in a study of blood T cell repertoires in COVID-19. The method was immunoSEQ multiplex PCR; TCRdb's version includes in-frame clones alone and lacks a portion of them. The sample lists roughly 200,000 clones; 86% were seen once. The sequencing sample was made of peripheral blood. The source of these receptors is a man aged 80 or over with acute or convalescent COVID-19.

The V gene is TRBV19, the J gene TRBJ2-3; TRBD2 aligns across 9 bases. V lost 9 bases and J lost 7; bases outside the gene matches: 14. CDR1 and CDR2 (germline): LNHDA, SQIVND (reference sequence). The CDR3 sequence is 15 residues long. CDR3 nucleotides: TGTGCCAGCCTGCCGCGCGGGAGGGTCGGGAATACGCAGTATTTT. Encoded protein: CASLPRGRVGNTQYF.

This clone was recorded only once. This rearrangement joins TRBV7-9 to TRBJ2-1; TRBD1 matches at 8 bases. The CDR3 consists of 17 residues. V lost 1 base, J lost 4 bases, and 9 bases stayed unmatched. Germline CDR1 is SEHNR and CDR2 is FQNEAQ (reference sequence). The CDR3 nucleotides read TGTGCCAGCAGCTTAGGCACAGGGGGGACAGAGTACAATGAGCAGTTCTTC. It yields the protein CASSLGTGGTEYNEQFF.

This chain uses TRBV10-3 with TRBJ1-2, with D tentatively TRBD1 (5 bases). Germline loops: CDR1 ENHRY, CDR2 SYGVKD. The germline V and J ends were trimmed by 6 bases and 4 bases, with 12 bases remaining between them. CDR3 length equals 13 residues. CDR3 amino acids: CAISQDNSYGYTF. The CDR3 DNA reads TGTGCCATCAGCCAGGACAACTCCTATGGCTACACCTTC.

V is TRBV14 and J is TRBJ1-1, with D hard to call. V lost 4 bases and J 4 bases, leaving 10 bases between the germline ends. This CDR3 spans 13 amino acids. The germline V gene encodes CDR1 SGHDN and CDR2 FVKESK. The CDR3: CASSLVEITEAFF. The CDR3 nucleotides are TGTGCCAGCAGCCTAGTCGAGATCACTGAAGCTTTCTTT.

The chain has TRBV7-2 and TRBJ1-1; no reliable D call. V gave up 5 bases and J gave up 1 base, with 2 bases separating them. CDR1 and CDR2 from the germline V gene are SGHTA and FQGNSA. The CDR3 length is 11 residues. The CDR3 loop reads CASSQNTEAFF. In nucleotides, the CDR3 is TGTGCCAGCAGCCAGAACACTGAAGCTTTCTTT.

V usage is TRBV7-2 and J usage is TRBJ2-5; 8 bases agree with TRBD2. V was pared by 4 bases and J by 5 bases, with 18 bases of the junction left unmatched. The CDR3 spans 18 residues. Germline V lookup: CDR1 SGHTA, CDR2 FQGNSA. CDR3 sequence: CASSSPIQGAGVRETQYF. The CDR3 coding sequence is TGTGCCAGCAGCTCCCCCATCCAGGGAGCGGGAGTTAGGGAGACCCAGTACTTC. Combining the CDR3 with reference TRBV7-2 and TRBJ2-5 gives the whole variable domain GAGVSQSPSNKVTEKGKDVELRCDPISGHTALYWYRQSLGQGLEFLIYFQGNSAPDKSGLPSDRFSAERTGGSVSTLTIQRTQQEDSAVYLCASSSPIQGAGVRETQYFGPGTRLLVL.

This chain uses TRBV24-1 with TRBJ2-3; D is undetermined. The V end lost 0 bases, the J end lost 2 bases, and 8 bases lay between the germline ends. The V gene's germline CDR1 is KGHDR and CDR2 SFDVKD. The CDR3 is made up of 15 amino acids. The CDR3 DNA is TGTGCCACCAGTGATTTGTCCCAGGACACAGATACGCAGTATTTT. As protein: CATSDLSQDTDTQYF.

This chain links TRBV6-6 with TRBJ2-7; possible D gene TRBD1, 5 bases. The germline gives CDR1 MNHNY, CDR2 SVGAGI (reference sequence). CDR3 length: 14 amino acids. V lost 0 bases and J lost 5, with 11 bases in between. CDR3 bases: TGTGCCAGCAGTTACTCGGGCGGCAGGGACGAGCAGTACTTC. The encoded protein is CASSYSGGRDEQYF.